This TCR beta chain came from a study of cytomegalovirus exposure and HLA in healthy donors. General study points: TCR beta chain V- and J-gene trimming was linked, in a later analysis, to a missense variant in DCLRE1C. It was 150 to 200 TCR beta chains that were listed as cytomegalovirus-associated. Only CMV serostatus was available as immune exposure information. In vitro, three CMV-associated chains proved specific for CMV antigens.

PCR was performed using 60 Vbeta and 13 Jbeta primers. Measured with immunoSEQ multiplex PCR; TCRdb has only the in-frame clones, and not every one. Here the sample spans 110,000 to 150,000 clones, about 70% being singletons. A remark on this clone: What it recognizes is unknown.

The CDR3 totals 14 residues. CDR1 LGHNA and CDR2 YNFKEQ come from the germline V gene. V was cut by 1 base and J by 3 bases, with 9 bases left in between. The chain has TRBV4-2 and TRBJ2-5; weak D call: TRBD1 (6 bases). This TCR was sampled from a man between 18 and 35 years old in good health and CMV-seronegative. Sequenced input: PBMCs. CDR3 region: CASSQAGQKETQYF. Here the CDR3 DNA reads TGTGCCAGCAGCCAAGCGGGACAAAAAGAGACCCAGTACTTC.